The T cell receptor beta chain described here comes from a study of blood T cell repertoires in COVID-19. Background on the study: COVID-19 samples collected from the United States, Italy and Spain covered acute and convalescent phases. Nucleic acid was either cDNA or gDNA, and it came from T cells, B-cell-depleted T cells, or PBMCs.

Sequencing was performed with immunoSEQ multiplex PCR; in TCRdb, only in-frame clones are kept and a portion is missing. The sample carries under 300,000 clones, more than 60% recorded once. CDR3 length: 12 amino acids. Germline CDR1 is SQVTM and CDR2 is ANQGSEA. Trimming pared 7 bases from V and 2 bases from J, leaving 11 bases between. Sequencing input: peripheral blood. The sequence was collected from a woman between 40 and 55 years old with active or convalescent COVID-19. The chain carries TRBV29-1 and TRBJ1-2; no reliable D call. CDR3 sequence (DNA): TGCAGCGCCAAACCCGGGAACTATGGCTACACCTTC. As protein: CSAKPGNYGYTF. The variable domain in full, completed from reference TRBV29-1 and TRBJ1-2, reads SAVISQKPSRDICQRGTSLTIQCQVDSQVTMMFWYRQQPGQSLTLIATANQGSEATYESGFVIDKFPISRPNLTFSTLTVSNMSPEDSSIYLCSAKPGNYGYTFGSGTRLTVV.